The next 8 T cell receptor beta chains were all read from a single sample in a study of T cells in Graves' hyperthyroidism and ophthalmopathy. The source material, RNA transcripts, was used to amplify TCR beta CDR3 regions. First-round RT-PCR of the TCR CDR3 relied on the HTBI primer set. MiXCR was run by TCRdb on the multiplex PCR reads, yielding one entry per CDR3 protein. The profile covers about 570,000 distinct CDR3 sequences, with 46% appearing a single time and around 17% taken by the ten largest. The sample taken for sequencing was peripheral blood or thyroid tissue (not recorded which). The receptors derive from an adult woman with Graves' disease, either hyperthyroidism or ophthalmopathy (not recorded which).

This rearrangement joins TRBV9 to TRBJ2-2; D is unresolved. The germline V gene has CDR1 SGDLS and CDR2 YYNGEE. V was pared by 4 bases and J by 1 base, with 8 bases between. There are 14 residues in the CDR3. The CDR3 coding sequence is TGTGCCAGCAGCCAAAATCAGAACACCGGGGAGCTGTTTTTT. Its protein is CASSQNQNTGELFF.

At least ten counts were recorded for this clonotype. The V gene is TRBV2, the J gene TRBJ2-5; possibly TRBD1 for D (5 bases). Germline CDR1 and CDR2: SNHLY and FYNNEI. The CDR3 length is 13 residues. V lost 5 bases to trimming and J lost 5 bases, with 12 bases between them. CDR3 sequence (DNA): TGTGCCAGCAGTTCAGGGTTGAGGGAGACCCAGTACTTC. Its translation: CASSSGLRETQYF.

Here the CDR3 DNA reads TGTGCCACCACCGGCACAGGGGTGGGGGAAAATCAGCCCCAGTACTTC. Encoded protein: CATTGTGVGENQPQYF. The chain couples TRBV10-3 to TRBJ2-5, with 7 bases identical to TRBD1. Germline trimming cut 10 bases from V and 9 bases from J; bases unmatched to any gene: 23. There are 16 residues in the CDR3. Germline V CDR1 and CDR2: ENHRY, SYGVKD.

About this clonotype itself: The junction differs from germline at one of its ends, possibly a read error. In DNA, the CDR3 is TGTGCCGCCAGCAGCTTGGAACCGAACATCGTCTACGAGCAGTACTTC. Its protein is CAASSLEPNIVYEQYF. The chain is built from TRBV15 and TRBJ2-7; D is ambiguous. CDR3 length: 16 amino acids. The V gene's germline CDR1 is LNHNV and CDR2 YYDKDF (reference sequence).

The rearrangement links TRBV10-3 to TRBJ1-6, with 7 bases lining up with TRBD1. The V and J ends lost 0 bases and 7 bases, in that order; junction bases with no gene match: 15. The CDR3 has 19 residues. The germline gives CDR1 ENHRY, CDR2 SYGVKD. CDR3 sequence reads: CAISESVWWSGTENSPLHF. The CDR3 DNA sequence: TGTGCCATCAGTGAGTCTGTTTGGTGGTCCGGGACAGAAAATTCACCCCTCCACTTT.

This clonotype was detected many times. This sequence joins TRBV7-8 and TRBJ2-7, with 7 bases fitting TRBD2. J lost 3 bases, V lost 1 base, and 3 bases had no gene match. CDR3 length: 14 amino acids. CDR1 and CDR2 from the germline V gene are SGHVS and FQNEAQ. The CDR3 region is CASSLEAGIYEQYF. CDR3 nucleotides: TGTGCCAGCAGCTTAGAAGCGGGAATCTACGAGCAGTACTTC.

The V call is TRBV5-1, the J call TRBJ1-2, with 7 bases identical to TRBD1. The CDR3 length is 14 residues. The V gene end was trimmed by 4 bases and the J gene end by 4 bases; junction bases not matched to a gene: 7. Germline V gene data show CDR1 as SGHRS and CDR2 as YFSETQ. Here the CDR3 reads CASSQSTGAYGYTF. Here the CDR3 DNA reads TGCGCCAGCAGCCAAAGTACAGGGGCCTATGGCTACACCTTC.

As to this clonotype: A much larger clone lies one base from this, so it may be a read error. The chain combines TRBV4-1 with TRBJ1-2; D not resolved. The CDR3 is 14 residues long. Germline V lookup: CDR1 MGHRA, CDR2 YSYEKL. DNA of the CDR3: TGCGCCAGCAGCCAACCCAGATCTAACTATGGCCACACCTTC. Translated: CASSQPRSNYGHTF.